The T cell receptor (beta chain) under discussion was sequenced for a study of T cells of healthy individuals. Trimming removed 5 bases at V and 3 bases at J, with 13 bases between. The CDR3 length is 15 residues. From the 5' RACE reads, TCRdb called clonotypes with MiXCR, one entry per CDR3 protein. The sample holds 90,000 to 100,000 distinct CDR3 sequences; 15% to 20% are singletons and the top ten take approximately 6%. The chain recombines TRBV12-3 or TRBV12-4 with TRBJ1-4; D remains unclear. The origin of this receptor is a human donor in good health. Here the CDR3 DNA reads TGTGCCAGCAGTCCCACCTATACGGCTAATGAAAAACTGTTTTTT. Its protein is CASSPTYTANEKLFF.